The 19 T cell receptor beta chains reported below all come from one sample, sequenced in a study of shared clonotypes between healthy human individuals. Some clones are missing from TCRdb's copy, which holds only in-frame ones; the method was immunoSEQ multiplex PCR. Of around 1.5 million clones in the sample, approximately 98% were seen once. Sequencing used naive CD4+ T cells sorted from blood. The subset denotes: CD45RA+ positively selected. These receptors were obtained from a young man in good health.

The chain carries TRBV11-3 and TRBJ1-1; D not resolved. In germline, CDR1 is SGHNT, CDR2 YENEEA. This CDR3 contains 13 residues. Trimming took 5 bases from V and 1 from J, leaving 8 bases between them. The CDR3 DNA sequence: TGTGCCAGCAGCCTTGACAAGAACACTGAAGCTTTCTTT. It yields the protein CASSLDKNTEAFF.

This chain links TRBV7-3 with TRBJ2-5, with D possibly being TRBD1 (6 bases). Trimming removed 5 bases at V and 3 bases at J, with 16 bases between. In germline, CDR1 is SGHTA, CDR2 FQGTGA. CDR3 length: 15 amino acids. The CDR3 DNA reads TGTGCCAGCAGCCCACAGGGCCTGGGAGAAGAGACCCAGTACTTC. It yields the protein CASSPQGLGEETQYF.

This chain joins TRBV13 and TRBJ2-7, with TRBD1 identical over 8 bases. J gave up 7 bases and V 4 bases, and 9 bases lay outside the gene matches. Germline CDR1 reads PRHDT; CDR2 reads FYEKMQ (reference sequence). The CDR3 extends over 14 amino acids. CDR3 DNA sequence: TGTGCCAGCAGCTCCCCCGGACAGGGAGGTGAGCAGTACTTC. Its translation is CASSSPGQGGEQYF.

This chain connects TRBV5-1 to TRBJ2-7; tentative D call: TRBD2 (6 bases). V gave up 7 bases and J gave up 0 bases, with 17 bases separating them. The CDR3 has 15 amino acids. The V gene's germline CDR1 is SGHRS and CDR2 YFSETQ. The CDR3 region has the DNA TGCGCCAGCTCAGTTGCGGGAACCCTCTCCTACGAGCAGTACTTC. Translating it yields CASSVAGTLSYEQYF.

The chain recombines TRBV15 with TRBJ2-7; D is perhaps TRBD2 (7 bases). This CDR3 has 15 amino acids. With 3 bases removed from V and 3 bases from J, the gap between germline ends came to 15 bases. CDR1 is LNHNV and CDR2 is YYDKDF in the germline V gene (reference sequence). The CDR3 reads CATSRGGGQSYEQYF. The DNA of the CDR3 is TGTGCCACCAGCAGGGGAGGGGGGCAGAGCTACGAGCAGTACTTC.

The chain links TRBV5-1 to TRBJ2-2; D uncertain. Germline CDR1 and CDR2: SGHRS and YFSETQ. The CDR3 has 15 residues. The V end was cut by 3 bases, the J end by 1 base, with 10 bases between. CDR3 nucleotides: TGCGCCAGCAGCTCTTCGCCAGGGAACACCGGGGAGCTGTTTTTT. Amino acids: CASSSSPGNTGELFF.

The chain is built from TRBV27 and TRBJ2-3; 8 bases are a match to TRBD2. This CDR3 has 16 residues. J lost 6 bases, V lost 2 bases, and 10 bases had no gene match. Germline V gives CDR1 MNHEY, CDR2 SMNVEV (reference sequence). The DNA of the CDR3 is TGTGCCAGCAGTTTAGGAGGACTAGCCTCTTCCGATACGCAGTATTTT. It yields the protein CASSLGGLASSDTQYF.

The V call is TRBV11-2, the J call TRBJ2-4, with no clear D. Per the germline V gene, CDR1 is SGHAT and CDR2 is FQNNGV. The CDR3 runs to 13 residues. V lost 4 bases and J lost 9, with 13 bases in between. The CDR3 bases are TGTGCCAGCAGCTCCAAACCCCATGGCATTCAGTACTTC. Amino acid sequence: CASSSKPHGIQYF.

This chain joins TRBV6-5 and TRBJ1-1; TRBD1 matches 7 bases. Trimming cost V 6 bases and J 2 bases; bases outside gene matches: 6. The germline CDR1 and CDR2 sequences are MNHEY and SVGAGI. The CDR3 runs 14 residues. The CDR3 DNA reads as TGTGCCAGCAGAATTGGACAGGCTAACACTGAAGCTTTCTTT. This codes for CASRIGQANTEAFF.

The chain recombines TRBV5-4 with TRBJ2-2; D possibly corresponds to TRBD2 (6 bases). Deletions cut 7 bases from V and 4 bases from J, with 11 bases between. The CDR3 length is 13 residues. Looked up from germline, CDR1 is SGHNT and CDR2 is YYREEE (reference sequence). DNA of the CDR3: TGTGCCAGCTTGGGACTCCCCACCGGGGAGCTGTTTTTT. Translating gives CASLGLPTGELFF. The variable domain in full, completed from reference TRBV5-4 and TRBJ2-2, reads ETGVTQSPTHLIKTRGQQVTLRCSSQSGHNTVSWYQQALGQGPQFIFQYYREEENGRGNFPPRFSGLQFPNYSSELNVNALELDDSALYLCASLGLPTGELFFGEGSRLTVL.

The gene calls are TRBV5-1 and TRBJ2-3; TRBD1 matches at 10 bases. The germline gives CDR1 SGHRS, CDR2 YFSETQ. This CDR3 has 14 residues. V shed 1 base, J shed 11 bases, and the junction held 7 bases outside the gene matches. CDR3 sequence reads: CASSLWDRGTGQYF. The CDR3 coding sequence is TGCGCCAGCAGCTTGTGGGACAGGGGTACTGGGCAGTATTTT.

The genes are TRBV11-2 and TRBJ2-1, with a possible D match to TRBD1 (6 bases). Germline-derived CDR1 and CDR2 are SGHAT and FQNNGV. Trimming removed 5 bases from V and 3 bases from J, with 8 bases in between. This CDR3 comprises 13 residues. Here the CDR3 reads CASSRDIYNEQFF. CDR3 bases: TGTGCCAGCAGCAGGGACATCTACAATGAGCAGTTCTTC.

V usage is TRBV15 and J usage is TRBJ2-2; 10 bases are a match to TRBD1. The CDR3 sequence is 17 residues long. V trimming: 0 bases; J trimming: 13 bases; junction bases outside the gene matches: 14. Germline V CDR1 and CDR2: LNHNV, YYDKDF (reference sequence). The CDR3, as DNA: TGTGCCACCAGCAGAGATTTGAGGGGGACAGGGGAAGTTAGGCTGTTTTTT. Its translation is CATSRDLRGTGEVRLFF. The full variable domain, completed using reference TRBV15 and TRBJ2-2, is DAMVIQNPRYQVTQFGKPVTLSCSQTLNHNVMYWYQQKSSQAPKLLFHYYDKDFNNEADTPDNFQSRRPNTSFCFLDIRSPGLGDTAMYLCATSRDLRGTGEVRLFFGEGSRLTVL.

This chain uses TRBV5-1 with TRBJ2-1; 13 nucleotides agree with TRBD2. The CDR3 consists of 16 residues. Germline V gene lookup returns CDR1 SGHRS and CDR2 YFSETQ. With 4 bases clipped from V and 5 bases from J, the junction kept 6 bases outside the gene matches. In nucleotides, the CDR3 is TGCGCCAGCAGCCGAGGGACTAGCGGGAATAACAATGAGCAGTTCTTC. It codes for CASSRGTSGNNNEQFF.

The chain joins TRBV28 to TRBJ2-1; TRBD1 aligns across 9 bases. From germline, CDR1 is MDHEN and CDR2 SYDVKM. The CDR3 is 15 amino acids. J lost 1 base, V lost 6 bases, and 4 bases had no gene match. The chain's CDR3 is CASSPGTGSYNEQFF. CDR3 coding DNA: TGTGCCAGCAGCCCCGGGACAGGGTCCTACAATGAGCAGTTCTTC.

V gene TRBV7-8 combines with J gene TRBJ2-1, with D perhaps TRBD1 or TRBD2 (5 bases each). The germline V and J ends were trimmed by 4 bases and 8 bases, with 21 bases remaining between them. From germline, CDR1 is SGHVS and CDR2 FQNEAQ. The CDR3 consists of 16 residues. Here the CDR3 reads CASSSRPGTIRDEQFF. The CDR3, as DNA: TGTGCCAGCAGCTCGCGTCCCGGGACCATACGGGATGAGCAGTTCTTC.

The chain recombines TRBV10-3 with TRBJ1-1; 7 bases line up with TRBD1. V shed 4 bases and J 1 base; nucleotides not matched to a gene: 6. From germline, CDR1 is ENHRY and CDR2 SYGVKD. The CDR3 consists of 15 residues. DNA for the CDR3: TGTGCCATCAGTGGGACAGGTCTAGGGAACACTGAAGCTTTCTTT. Its protein product is CAISGTGLGNTEAFF.

As to this clone: This sample also contains other DNA sequences that code for the same CDR3. V gene TRBV9 combines with J gene TRBJ2-1; D is uncertain. This CDR3 has 11 amino acids. Germline lookup yields CDR1 SGDLS and CDR2 YYNGEE. V lost 0 bases and J lost 9, with 4 bases in between. CDR3 nucleotide sequence: TGTGCCAGCAGCGTAGGGGGTGAGCAGTTCTTC. Protein product: CASSVGGEQFF.

The chain has TRBV25-1 and TRBJ2-7; D is uncertain. Trimming stripped 5 bases from V and 0 bases from J, with 11 bases between. This CDR3 spans 14 amino acids. CDR1 is MGHDK and CDR2 is SYGVNS in the germline V gene. In DNA form, the CDR3 reads TGTGCCAGCAGTTCATGGCTGGGCTCCTACGAGCAGTACTTC. It translates to CASSSWLGSYEQYF.